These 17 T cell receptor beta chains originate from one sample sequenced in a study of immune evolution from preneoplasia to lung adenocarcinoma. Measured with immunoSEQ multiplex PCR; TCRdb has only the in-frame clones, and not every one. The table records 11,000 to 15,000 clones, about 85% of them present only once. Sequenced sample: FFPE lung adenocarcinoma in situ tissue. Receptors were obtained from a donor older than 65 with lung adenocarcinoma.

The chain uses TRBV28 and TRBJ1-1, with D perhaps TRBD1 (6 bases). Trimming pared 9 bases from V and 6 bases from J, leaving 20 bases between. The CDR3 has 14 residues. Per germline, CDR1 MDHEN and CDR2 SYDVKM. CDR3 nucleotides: TGTGCCAGTTGGGGGGCGGACGTCGGGCCTGAAGCTTTCTTT. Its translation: CASWGADVGPEAFF.

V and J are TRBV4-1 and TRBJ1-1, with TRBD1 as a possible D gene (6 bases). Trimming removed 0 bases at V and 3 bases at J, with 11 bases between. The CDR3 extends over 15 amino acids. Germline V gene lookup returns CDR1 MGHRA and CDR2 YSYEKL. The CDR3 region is CASSQDSDSDTEAFF. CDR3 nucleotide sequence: TGCGCCAGCAGCCAAGATTCGGACAGCGACACTGAAGCTTTCTTT.

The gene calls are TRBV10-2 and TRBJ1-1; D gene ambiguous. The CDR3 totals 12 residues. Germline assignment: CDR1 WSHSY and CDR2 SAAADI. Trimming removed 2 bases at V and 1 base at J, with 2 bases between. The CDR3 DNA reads TGCGCCAGCAGTGAGCCGAACACTGAAGCTTTCTTT. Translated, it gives CASSEPNTEAFF.

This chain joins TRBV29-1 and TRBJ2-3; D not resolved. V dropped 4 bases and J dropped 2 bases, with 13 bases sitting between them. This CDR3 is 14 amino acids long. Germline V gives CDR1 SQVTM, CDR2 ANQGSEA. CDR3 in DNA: TGCAGCGTTGTAAAGGCAGACCTCACAGATACGCAGTATTTT. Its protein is CSVVKADLTDTQYF.

The CDR3 DNA reads TGTGCCAGCGAGCGGTTCGGTGGCTACACCTTC. This gives the protein CASERFGGYTF. The rearrangement joins TRBV28 to TRBJ1-2, with D hard to call. The germline CDR1 and CDR2 sequences are MDHEN and SYDVKM. This CDR3 has 11 amino acids. V was cut by 8 bases and J by 7 bases, with 11 bases left in between.

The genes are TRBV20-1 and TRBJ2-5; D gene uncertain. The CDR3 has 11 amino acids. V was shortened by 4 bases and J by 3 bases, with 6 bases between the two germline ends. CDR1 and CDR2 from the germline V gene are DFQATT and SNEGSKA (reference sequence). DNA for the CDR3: TGCAGTGCTATCGACAAAGAGACCCAGTACTTC. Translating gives CSAIDKETQYF.

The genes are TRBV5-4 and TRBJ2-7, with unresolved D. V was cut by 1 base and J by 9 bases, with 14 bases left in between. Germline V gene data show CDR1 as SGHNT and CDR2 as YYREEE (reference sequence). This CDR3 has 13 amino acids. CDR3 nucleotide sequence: TGTGCCAGCAGCTTGTCAACCAATGATTTGCAGTACTTC. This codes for CASSLSTNDLQYF.

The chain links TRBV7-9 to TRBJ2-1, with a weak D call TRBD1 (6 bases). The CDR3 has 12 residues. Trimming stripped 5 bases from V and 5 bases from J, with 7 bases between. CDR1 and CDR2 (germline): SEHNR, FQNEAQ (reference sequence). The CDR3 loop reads CASSPGDNEQFF. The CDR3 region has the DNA TGTGCCAGCAGCCCAGGGGACAATGAGCAGTTCTTC.

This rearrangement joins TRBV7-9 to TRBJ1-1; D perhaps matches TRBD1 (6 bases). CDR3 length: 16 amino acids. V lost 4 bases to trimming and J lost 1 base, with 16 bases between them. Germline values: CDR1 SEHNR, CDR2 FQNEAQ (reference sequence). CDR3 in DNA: TGTGCCAGCAGCTCCCTCGGCGGGACACGGAACACTGAAGCTTTCTTT. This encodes CASSSLGGTRNTEAFF.

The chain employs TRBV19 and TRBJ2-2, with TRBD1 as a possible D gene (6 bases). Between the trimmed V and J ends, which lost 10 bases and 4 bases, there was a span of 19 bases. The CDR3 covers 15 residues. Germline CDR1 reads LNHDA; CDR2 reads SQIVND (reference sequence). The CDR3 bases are TGTGCCATTTCCAAGGTGCTGGGGGCCACCGGGGAGCTGTTTTTT. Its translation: CAISKVLGATGELFF.

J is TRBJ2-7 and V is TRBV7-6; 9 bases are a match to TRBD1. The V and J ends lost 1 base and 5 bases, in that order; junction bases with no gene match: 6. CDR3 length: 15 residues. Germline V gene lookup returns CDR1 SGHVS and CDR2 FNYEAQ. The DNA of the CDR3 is TGTGCCAGCAGCTTAGGGGACAGGGAAGGCCACGAGCAGTACTTC. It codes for CASSLGDREGHEQYF.

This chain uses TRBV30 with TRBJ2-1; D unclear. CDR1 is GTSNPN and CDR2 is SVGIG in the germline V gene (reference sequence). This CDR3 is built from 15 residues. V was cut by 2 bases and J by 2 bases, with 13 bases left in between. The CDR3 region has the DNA TGTGCCTGGAGTCGAAGGGCAGGAGCCTACAATGAGCAGTTCTTC. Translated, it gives CAWSRRAGAYNEQFF.

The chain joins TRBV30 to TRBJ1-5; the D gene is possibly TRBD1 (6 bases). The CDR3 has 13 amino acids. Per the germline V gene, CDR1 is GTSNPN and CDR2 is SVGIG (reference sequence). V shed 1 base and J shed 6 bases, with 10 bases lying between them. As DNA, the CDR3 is TGTGCCTGGAGTGGGGGGCGCGGTCAGCCCCAGCATTTT. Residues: CAWSGGRGQPQHF. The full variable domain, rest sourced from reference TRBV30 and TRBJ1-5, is SQTIHQWPATLVQPVGSPLSLECTVEGTSNPNLYWYRQAAGRGLQLLFYSVGIGQISSEVPQNLSASRPQDRQFILSSKKLLLSDSGFYLCAWSGGRGQPQHFGDGTRLSIL.

CDR3 sequence: CASRGDSLNEKLFF. Written as DNA, the CDR3 is TGTGCCAGCAGGGGGGACAGCCTTAATGAAAAACTGTTTTTT. The chain combines TRBV2 with TRBJ1-4, with 7 bases identical to TRBD1. Germline CDR1 SNHLY, CDR2 FYNNEI. The CDR3 runs to 14 residues. V was pared by 6 bases and J by 4 bases, with 5 bases of the junction left unmatched.

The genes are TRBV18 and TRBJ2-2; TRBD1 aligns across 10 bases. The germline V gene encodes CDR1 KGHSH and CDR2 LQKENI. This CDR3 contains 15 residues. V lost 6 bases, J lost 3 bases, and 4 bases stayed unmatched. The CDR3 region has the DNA TGTGCCAGCTCGCCCGGGACAGGGGACACCGGGGAGCTGTTTTTT. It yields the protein CASSPGTGDTGELFF.

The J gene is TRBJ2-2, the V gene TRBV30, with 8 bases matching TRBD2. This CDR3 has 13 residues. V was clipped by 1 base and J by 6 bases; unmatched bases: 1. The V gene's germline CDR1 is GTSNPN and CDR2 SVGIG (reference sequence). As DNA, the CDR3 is TGTGCCTGGAGTGGGACTAGCCCCGGGGAGCTGTTTTTT. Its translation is CAWSGTSPGELFF.

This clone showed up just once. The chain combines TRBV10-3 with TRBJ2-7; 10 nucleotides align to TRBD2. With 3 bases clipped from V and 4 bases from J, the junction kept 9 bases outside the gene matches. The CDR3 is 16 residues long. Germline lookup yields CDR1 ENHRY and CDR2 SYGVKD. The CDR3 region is CAISDRLAGATYEQYF. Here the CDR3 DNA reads TGTGCCATCAGTGATAGGCTAGCGGGAGCGACGTACGAGCAGTACTTC.